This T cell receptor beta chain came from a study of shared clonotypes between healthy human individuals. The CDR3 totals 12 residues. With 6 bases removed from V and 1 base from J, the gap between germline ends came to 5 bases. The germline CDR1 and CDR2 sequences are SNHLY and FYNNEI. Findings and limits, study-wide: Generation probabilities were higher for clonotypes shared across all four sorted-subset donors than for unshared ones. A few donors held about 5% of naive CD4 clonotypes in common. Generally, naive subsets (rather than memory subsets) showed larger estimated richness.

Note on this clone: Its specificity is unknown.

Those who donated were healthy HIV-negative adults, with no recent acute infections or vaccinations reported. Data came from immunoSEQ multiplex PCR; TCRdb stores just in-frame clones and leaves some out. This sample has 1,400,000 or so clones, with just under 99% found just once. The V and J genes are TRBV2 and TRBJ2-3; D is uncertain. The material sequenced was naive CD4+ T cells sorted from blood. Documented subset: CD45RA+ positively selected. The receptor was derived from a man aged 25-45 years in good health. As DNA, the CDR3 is TGTGCCAGCAGGTGGGGCACAGATACGCAGTATTTT. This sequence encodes CASRWGTDTQYF. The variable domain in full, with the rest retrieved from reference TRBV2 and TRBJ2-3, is EPEVTQTPSHQVTQMGQEVILRCVPISNHLYFYWYRQILGQKVEFLVSFYNNEISEKSEIFDDQFSVERPDGSNFTLKIRSTKLEDSAMYFCASRWGTDTQYFGPGTRLTVL.